Listed below are T cell receptor beta chains from one sample, sequenced in a study of low-dose radiotherapy and immunotherapy resistance in tumors. Each CDR3 protein gets one entry after TCRdb re-called the reads with MiXCR. The sample lists 95,000 to 100,000 distinct CDR3 sequences; less than 25% were seen once. The sample in question was PBMCs, obtained after low-dose radiotherapy plus immunotherapy. These receptors originate from a male donor with prostate cancer. CDR3s include the opening cysteine and the closing phenylalanine or tryptophan. D genes are given only for firm matches. Expanded clones are given a class, and other clones once, few, many or no size at all.

d_call j_call clone_size v_call cdr3_aa cdr3_nt
NA TRBJ1-2 few TRBV2 CASSPGGRDGYTF TGTGCCAGCAGCCCTGGGGGGAGGGATGGCTACACCTTC
TRBD2 TRBJ2-7 many TRBV5-4 CASSSTAGAYEQYF TGTGCCAGCAGCTCGACGGCGGGGGCCTACGAGCAGTACTTC
TRBD2 TRBJ2-5 many TRBV11-2 CASSPGLAGETQYF TGTGCCAGCAGCCCGGGACTAGCGGGGGAGACCCAGTACTTC
NA TRBJ1-3 NA TRBV12-3/TRBV12-4 CASSFPYGSGNTIYF TGTGCCAGCAGTTTTCCCTATGGGTCTGGAAACACCATATATTTT
TRBD2 TRBJ2-5 many TRBV6-2/TRBV6-3 CASTDSAGAAFETQYF TGTGCCAGCACCGACTCAGCGGGAGCCGCCTTTGAGACCCAGTACTTC
NA TRBJ1-6 NA TRBV28 CASSLQNSPLHF TGTGCCAGCAGTTTACAAAACTCACCCCTCCACTTT
NA TRBJ1-1 many TRBV2 CASQRRAILEGEAFF TGTGCCTCCCAACGGAGGGCCATACTTGAGGGGGAAGCTTTCTTT
NA TRBJ1-2 once TRBV6-1 CASTPALTNYGYTF TGTGCCAGCACCCCAGCCCTCACAAACTATGGCTACACCTTC
NA TRBJ2-5 many TRBV20-1 CSARDPPQETQYF TGCAGTGCTAGAGATCCCCCCCAAGAGACCCAGTACTTC
TRBD1 TRBJ1-2 many TRBV18 CASSPGWEGANYGYTF TGTGCCAGCTCACCAGGATGGGAGGGGGCGAACTATGGCTACACCTTC
TRBD1 TRBJ2-5 many TRBV5-1 CASSLAPGQGIETQYF TGCGCCAGCAGCTTGGCACCGGGACAGGGGATCGAGACCCAGTACTTC
TRBD2 TRBJ2-3 NA TRBV5-1 CASSSLAGKDTQYF TGCGCCAGCAGCTCCTTAGCGGGGAAAGATACGCAGTATTTT
NA TRBJ2-1 many TRBV3-1 CASSWGSGYNEQFF TGTGCCAGCAGCTGGGGATCTGGGTACAATGAGCAGTTCTTC
NA TRBJ2-2 many TRBV4-1 CASSLGGGETTGELFF TGCGCCAGCAGCCTTGGGGGCGGGGAAACAACCGGGGAGCTGTTTTTT
NA TRBJ1-2 NA TRBV30 CAWSGQWGYGYTF TGTGCCTGGAGCGGCCAATGGGGCTATGGCTACACCTTC
NA TRBJ2-5 many TRBV14 CASSQDSVGSQYF TGTGCCAGCAGCCAAGATTCCGTCGGCTCCCAGTACTTC
NA TRBJ2-3 many TRBV29-1 CSVDRGGVGTDTQYF TGCAGCGTTGATAGGGGGGGAGTCGGGACAGATACGCAGTATTTT
TRBD2 TRBJ2-5 many TRBV5-4 CASSRTSGMQETQYF TGTGCCAGCAGCCGGACTAGCGGGATGCAAGAGACCCAGTACTTC
NA TRBJ2-2 many TRBV10-3 CAITPSGQNTGELFF TGTGCCATCACCCCAAGCGGACAGAACACCGGGGAGCTGTTTTTT
NA TRBJ2-1 many TRBV5-1 CASSQTDGSSYNEQFF TGCGCCAGCAGCCAGACGGACGGGAGCTCCTACAATGAGCAGTTCTTC
NA TRBJ2-1 NA TRBV5-1 CASSGYSGSGNEQFF TGCGCCAGCAGCGGATATTCGGGGAGTGGCAATGAGCAGTTCTTC
NA TRBJ2-7 many TRBV6-2/TRBV6-3 CASSDVTEKSYEQYF TGTGCCAGCAGTGACGTGACAGAAAAGTCCTACGAGCAGTACTTC
NA TRBJ1-1 many TRBV7-2 CASSLLGVMDTEAFF TGTGCCAGCAGCTTGTTGGGGGTCATGGACACTGAAGCTTTCTTT
NA TRBJ2-3 NA TRBV20-1 CSASRSTDTQYF TGCAGTGCTAGTCGATCCACAGATACGCAGTATTTT
NA TRBJ1-2 few TRBV12-3/TRBV12-4 CASSLARPGETDYTF TGTGCCAGCAGTTTAGCGCGACCAGGGGAAACTGACTACACCTTC
NA TRBJ2-2 many TRBV11-2 CASSPVGGGVTGELFF TGTGCCAGCAGCCCAGTAGGGGGGGGGGTAACCGGGGAGCTGTTTTTT
TRBD2 TRBJ2-4 many TRBV5-6 CASSPGGAVNIQYF TGTGCCAGCAGCCCGGGGGGGGCAGTCAACATTCAGTACTTC
TRBD1 TRBJ2-3 NA TRBV7-6 CASSRDSFTDTQYF TGTGCCAGCAGCCGGGACAGCTTCACAGATACGCAGTATTTT
NA TRBJ1-6 NA TRBV30 CAWLQGGNSPLHF TGTGCCTGGCTACAGGGTGGTAATTCACCCCTCCACTTT
NA TRBJ2-1 many TRBV27 CASSISDVGWNEQFF TGTGCCAGCAGTATCTCAGACGTCGGGTGGAATGAGCAGTTCTTC
NA TRBJ2-7 NA TRBV19 CASSTGLYEQYF TGTGCCAGTAGTACAGGTCTCTACGAGCAGTACTTC
NA TRBJ2-7 NA TRBV19 CASSSRGRSYEQYF TGTGCCAGTAGTTCCCGGGGACGCTCCTACGAGCAGTACTTC
NA TRBJ1-2 many TRBV9 CASSVLPDSYNYGYTF TGTGCCAGCAGCGTTTTACCGGACAGCTACAACTATGGCTACACCTTC
NA TRBJ2-3 NA TRBV15 CATSIYLCSVGQGTDTQYF NA
TRBD1 TRBJ2-2 many TRBV11-3 CASSPSRGLRAGELFF TGTGCCAGCAGCCCATCCAGGGGGCTTAGAGCCGGGGAGCTGTTTTTT
NA TRBJ2-2 many TRBV3-1 CASSQDLVNGELFF TGTGCCAGCAGCCAAGATCTAGTAAACGGGGAGCTGTTTTTT
TRBD1 TRBJ2-5 NA TRBV6-2/TRBV6-3 CASSYLDRTAQETQYF TGTGCCAGCAGTTACTTGGACAGGACGGCGCAAGAGACCCAGTACTTC
TRBD2 TRBJ2-4 few TRBV9 CASSPGGETGRRIQYF TGTGCCAGCAGCCCCGGGGGGGAAACAGGGAGAAGGATTCAGTACTTC
TRBD2 TRBJ2-3 NA TRBV5-1 CASSLGGGARDTQYF TGCGCCAGCAGCCTGGGCGGGGGGGCCCGAGATACGCAGTATTTT
NA TRBJ1-1 many TRBV15 CATSRDSPFMNTEAFF TGTGCCACCAGCAGAGACAGCCCTTTTATGAACACTGAAGCTTTCTTT
NA TRBJ1-2 many TRBV4-2 CASSQAWQGSGGYTF TGTGCCAGCAGCCAAGCCTGGCAGGGGAGCGGAGGCTACACCTTC
NA TRBJ1-2 many TRBV5-1 CASSPLTLQDINYGYTF TGCGCCAGCAGCCCACTAACTCTACAAGACATTAACTATGGCTACACCTTC